A single sample is the source of the 10 T cell receptor beta chains below, sequenced in a study of regulatory T cells in long-lasting Graves disease. Time point reported: newly diagnosed GD, antithyroid drugs for less than 3 months. PBMC RNA was the source of the TCR library. Researchers made TCR beta libraries by using iRepertoire HTBI primers and running Arm-PCR on CDR3 regions. TCRdb independently ran MiXCR on the multiplex PCR reads; one entry per CDR3 protein. The table records roughly 260,000 distinct CDR3 sequences, 15% to 20% of them present only once. These data were likewise used in another study, on T cells in Graves' hyperthyroidism and ophthalmopathy.

The sequenced sample was peripheral blood mononuclear cells (PBMCs), obtained at new diagnosis, from a patient treated with antithyroid drugs. The receptors stem from a young woman with Graves disease.

This clonotype was recorded at least ten times. This chain links TRBV20-1 with TRBJ2-7, with D possibly matching TRBD1 (6 bases). Trimming pared 2 bases from V and 0 bases from J, leaving 11 bases between. There are 14 residues in the CDR3. Germline V gives CDR1 DFQATT, CDR2 SNEGSKA (reference sequence). The CDR3 coding sequence is TGCAGTGCTAGACGGACGGACAGCTCCTACGAGCAGTACTTC. The encoded protein is CSARRTDSSYEQYF.

The chain joins TRBV19 to TRBJ2-5; 12 bases agree with TRBD1. V lost 4 bases to trimming and J lost 1 base; unmatched junction nucleotides: 4. This CDR3 is 16 amino acids long. Germline CDR1 is LNHDA and CDR2 is SQIVND (reference sequence). CDR3 in DNA: TGTGCCAGTAGTAAAAGGGACAGGGGGCTCCAAGAGACCCAGTACTTC. Protein sequence: CASSKRDRGLQETQYF.

This clonotype was seen at least ten times. V gene TRBV6-1 combines with J gene TRBJ2-7, with D tentatively TRBD1 or TRBD2 (6 bases each). From germline, CDR1 is MNHNS and CDR2 SASEGT. The V end lost 2 bases, the J end lost 2 bases, and 13 bases lay between the germline ends. The CDR3 has 15 residues. The CDR3 DNA is TGTGCCAGCAGTGAATTCCGGGGGACAACCTACGAGCAGTACTTC. Residues: CASSEFRGTTYEQYF.

The table lists this clonotype with many counts. The V and J genes are TRBV29-1 and TRBJ2-7, with D tentatively TRBD2 (6 bases). CDR1 and CDR2 (germline): SQVTM, ANQGSEA. The CDR3 totals 14 residues. Trimming cost V 4 bases and J 1 base, with 14 bases left between them. The CDR3 loop reads CSVAGGRDSYEQYF. The CDR3 nucleotides read TGCAGCGTTGCCGGGGGTCGCGATTCCTACGAGCAGTACTTC.

This clonotype was recorded at least ten times. This CDR3 is CASSQPGTDTYEQYF. The CDR3 bases are TGCGCCAGCAGCCAACCCGGGACGGACACCTACGAGCAGTACTTC. The chain uses TRBV5-1 and TRBJ2-7; the D gene could be TRBD1 or TRBD2 (5 bases each). From germline, CDR1 is SGHRS and CDR2 YFSETQ. Trimming shortened V by 4 bases and J by 2 bases, and 16 bases separated the two germline ends. There are 15 residues in the CDR3. Supplemented by reference TRBV5-1 and TRBJ2-7, the full variable domain reads KAGVTQTPRYLIKTRGQQVTLSCSPISGHRSVSWYQQTPGQGLQFLFEYFSETQRNKGNFPGRFSGRQFSNSRSEMNVSTLELGDSALYLCASSQPGTDTYEQYFGPGTRLTVT.

This clonotype was seen many times. J is TRBJ1-1 and V is TRBV6-2 or TRBV6-3; weak D call: TRBD1 (5 bases). CDR3 length equals 16 residues. The V and J ends lost 5 bases and 1 base respectively, with 17 bases between them. Germline values: CDR1 MNHEY, CDR2 SVGEGT. The CDR3 region has the DNA TGTGCCAGCAGTGACCCCCAGGGAGTAGGGAACACTGAAGCTTTCTTT. It is translated as CASSDPQGVGNTEAFF.

This rearrangement joins TRBV10-3 to TRBJ2-3; 11 bases match TRBD2. Germline V gene data show CDR1 as ENHRY and CDR2 as SYGVKD. CDR3 size: 16 residues. V was clipped by 5 bases and J by 2 bases; unmatched bases: 6. CDR3 residues: CAISPSSGGTTDTQYF. The CDR3 DNA reads TGTGCCATCAGTCCCTCTAGCGGGGGGACCACAGATACGCAGTATTTT.

This clonotype was detected many times. The chain carries TRBV7-2 and TRBJ1-1; 8 bases fit TRBD1. Germline V gene lookup returns CDR1 SGHTA and CDR2 FQGNSA. V trimming: 5 bases; J trimming: 10 bases; junction bases outside the gene matches: 6. This CDR3 is built from 12 residues. CDR3 DNA sequence: TGTGCCAGCAGCGAGGACAGGGTGGGAGCTTTCTTT. It yields the protein CASSEDRVGAFF.

The table lists this clonotype with many counts. The chain has TRBV7-9 and TRBJ1-4, with D possibly matching TRBD1 (6 bases). Germline loops: CDR1 SEHNR, CDR2 FQNEAQ (reference sequence). This CDR3 is built from 12 residues. The DNA for the CDR3 is TGTGCATGCGGCAGGGGTAATGAAAAACTGTTTTTT. Translating gives CACGRGNEKLFF.

This clonotype was recorded at least ten times. This sequence joins TRBV6-1 and TRBJ1-2, with 8 bases lining up with TRBD1. The CDR3 is 15 residues long. Germline V gene data show CDR1 as MNHNS and CDR2 as SASEGT. V lost 6 bases, J lost 5 bases, and 11 bases stayed unmatched. DNA of the CDR3: TGTGCCAGCAGAGAGACCGGACAGGGAGCATATGGCTACACCTTC. It is translated as CASRETGQGAYGYTF.